This TCR beta chain derives from a study of T cell responses to AZD1222 COVID-19 vaccine. Findings of the study overall: The donor cohort was predominantly white British with a female majority, and clonal diversity may have been underestimated.

TCRdb's copy holds only in-frame clones and misses some; the assay was immunoSEQ multiplex PCR. Among tens of thousands of clones, roughly nine tenths were seen once, and the ten largest hold approximately 5.2%. The CDR3 length is 14 residues. Trimming cost V 0 bases and J 3 bases, with 12 bases left between them. Germline CDR1 reads GTSNPN; CDR2 reads SVGIG (reference sequence). Regarding this clone: The antigen remains undetermined.

The source was peripheral blood, collected on day 0 of AZD1222 vaccination. The chain joins TRBV30 to TRBJ2-7, with TRBD1 as a possible D gene (6 bases). This TCR was recovered from an adult in good health. The CDR3 sequence is CAWSVWYRVYEQYF. For the CDR3, the DNA is TGTGCCTGGAGTGTTTGGTACAGGGTCTACGAGCAGTACTTC.